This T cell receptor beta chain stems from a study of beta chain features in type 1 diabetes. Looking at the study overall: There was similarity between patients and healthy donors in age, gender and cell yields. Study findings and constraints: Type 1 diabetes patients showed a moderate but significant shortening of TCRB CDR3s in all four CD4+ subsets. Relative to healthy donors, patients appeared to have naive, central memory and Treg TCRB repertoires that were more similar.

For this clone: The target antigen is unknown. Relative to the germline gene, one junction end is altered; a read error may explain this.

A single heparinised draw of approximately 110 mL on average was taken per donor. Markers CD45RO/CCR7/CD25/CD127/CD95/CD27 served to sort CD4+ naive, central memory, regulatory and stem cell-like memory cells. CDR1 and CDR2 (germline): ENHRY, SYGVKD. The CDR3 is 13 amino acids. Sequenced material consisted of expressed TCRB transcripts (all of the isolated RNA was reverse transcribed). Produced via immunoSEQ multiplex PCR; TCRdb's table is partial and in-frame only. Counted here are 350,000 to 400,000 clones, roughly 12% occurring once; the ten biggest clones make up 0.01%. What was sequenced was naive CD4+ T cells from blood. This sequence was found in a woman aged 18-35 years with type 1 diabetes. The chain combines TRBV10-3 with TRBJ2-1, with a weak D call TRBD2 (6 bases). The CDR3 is CATGGLHQNEQFF. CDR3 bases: TGTGCCACTGGGGGACTCCACCAAAATGAACAGTTCTTC.